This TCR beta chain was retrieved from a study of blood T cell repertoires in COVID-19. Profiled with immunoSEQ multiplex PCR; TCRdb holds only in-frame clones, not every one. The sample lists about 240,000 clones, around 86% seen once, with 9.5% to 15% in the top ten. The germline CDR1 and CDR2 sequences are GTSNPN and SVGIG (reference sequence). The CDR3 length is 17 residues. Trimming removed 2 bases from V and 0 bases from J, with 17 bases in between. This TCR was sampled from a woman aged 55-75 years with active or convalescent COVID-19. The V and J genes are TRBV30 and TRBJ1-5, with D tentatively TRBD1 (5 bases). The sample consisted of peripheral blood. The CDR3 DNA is TGTGCCTGGAGTTCGGGGGGGTCTGGATATAGCAATCAGCCCCAGCATTTT. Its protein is CAWSSGGSGYSNQPQHF.